Sequencing of this T cell receptor (beta chain) was carried out in a study of blood T cell repertoires in COVID-19. Sequencing was performed with immunoSEQ multiplex PCR; in TCRdb, only in-frame clones are kept and a portion is missing. The sample includes approximately 90,000 clones, roughly 82% of them seen just once. Germline V gives CDR1 MNHEY, CDR2 SVGAGI. This CDR3 comprises 11 residues. V was trimmed by 6 bases and J by 12 bases, leaving 14 bases between them. This clone came up a few times. The chain carries TRBV6-5 and TRBJ1-2; D might be TRBD1 (5 bases). The sequence derives from a man aged 60 to 69 with acute or convalescent COVID-19. Sequences were obtained from peripheral blood. The CDR3 region has the DNA TGTGCCAGCAGACAATCGGGGGTGGACACCTTC. It codes for CASRQSGVDTF.